This T cell receptor beta chain was captured by sequencing in a study of blood T cells in healthy people across ages. Extraction of total RNA produced a minimum of 5 micrograms from each sample. With a J-beta primer mix and a sample-barcoded 5' primer, a second PCR ran about 7 to 12 cycles. TCRdb reprocessed the 5' RACE reads via MiXCR and lists one record per CDR3 protein. The data contain fewer than 900,000 distinct CDR3 sequences, under 40% of them singletons. This CDR3 has 15 residues. Trimming took 3 bases from V and 0 from J; bases not matched to a gene: 4. Per the germline V gene, CDR1 is GTSNPN and CDR2 is SVGIG (reference sequence). This clonotype was detected a few times.

V usage is TRBV30 and J usage is TRBJ2-1; 8 positions agree with TRBD2. Material for sequencing was blood. This clonotype was obtained from a man younger than 35 in good health. The CDR3 loop is CAWSPGGHSYNEQFF. In DNA form, the CDR3 reads TGTGCCTGGAGCCCGGGGGGGCACTCCTACAATGAGCAGTTCTTC.